Each of the 10 T cell receptor beta chains below was sequenced from the same sample in a study of CD8 T cells in Susac syndrome. Random hexamers primed reverse transcription of roughly 0.5 to 1 ug RNA. TCRdb re-called the immunoSEQ multiplex PCR reads with MiXCR, one entry per CDR3 protein. The table includes 90,000 to 150,000 distinct CDR3 sequences, around 95% detected once. Sample: CD4+ T cells from PBMCs. The receptors come from a human donor in good health.

The chain has TRBV5-8 and TRBJ1-1; the match to TRBD1 covers 8 bases. V dropped 2 bases and J dropped 1; count of bases not matched to a gene: 7. CDR1 is SGHTS and CDR2 is YDEGEE in the germline V gene. The CDR3 is 16 residues long. The CDR3 region has the DNA TGTGCCAGCAGCTTAAGGCAGGGGGCTGGGAACACTGAAGCTTTCTTT. This translates into CASSLRQGAGNTEAFF.

V is TRBV11-2 and J is TRBJ2-1; 9 positions agree with TRBD2. With 5 bases clipped from V and 8 bases from J, the junction kept 13 bases outside the gene matches. Germline CDR1 and CDR2: SGHAT and FQNNGV. This CDR3 contains 16 residues. The CDR3 is CASSPTLAGLLDEQFF. The CDR3 DNA reads as TGTGCCAGCAGCCCGACACTAGCGGGTCTGTTGGATGAGCAGTTCTTC.

The V and J genes are TRBV18 and TRBJ1-1; 10 bases are a match to TRBD1. Germline values: CDR1 KGHSH, CDR2 LQKENI. The trim removed 1 base at V and 5 bases at J, leaving 13 bases unmatched. The CDR3 is made up of 18 amino acids. CDR3 coding DNA: TGTGCCAGCTCACCACGGACAGGGGGTAGTCTTCCAGAGACTGAAGCTTTCTTT. Translated: CASSPRTGGSLPETEAFF.

The chain employs TRBV7-9 and TRBJ1-2; D remains unclear. The CDR3 consists of 13 residues. V dropped 5 bases and J dropped 4 bases, with 11 bases sitting between them. Germline CDR1 and CDR2: SEHNR and FQNEAQ (reference sequence). CDR3 bases: TGTGCCAGCAGCGGACGGATCCTCTATGGCTACACCTTC. The encoded protein is CASSGRILYGYTF.

This chain joins TRBV19 and TRBJ1-2; D is ambiguous. CDR1 is LNHDA and CDR2 is SQIVND in the germline V gene (reference sequence). This CDR3 region has 11 residues. V lost 5 bases, J lost 4 bases, and 5 bases lay in between. This CDR3 reads CASSGFYGYTF. CDR3 sequence (DNA): TGTGCCAGTAGTGGCTTCTATGGCTACACCTTC.

The chain recombines TRBV6-5 with TRBJ2-7; D may be TRBD2 (6 bases). Trimming shortened V by 5 bases and J by 5 bases, and 19 bases separated the two germline ends. The V gene's germline CDR1 is MNHEY and CDR2 SVGAGI. This CDR3 has 15 amino acids. The chain's CDR3 is CASSKTRALGDEQYF. The DNA for the CDR3 is TGTGCCAGCAGTAAGACTAGAGCCCTAGGGGACGAGCAGTACTTC.

In its sample, this clonotype was seen a few times. The rearrangement uses TRBV12-3 or TRBV12-4 and TRBJ1-5, with TRBD1 matching over 9 bases. V was clipped by 3 bases and J by 4 bases; unmatched bases: 4. The CDR3 covers 15 residues. The CDR3 region has the DNA TGTGCCAGCAGTTTTGGGACAGGGATTAATCAGCCCCAGCATTTT. It yields the protein CASSFGTGINQPQHF.

The chain is built from TRBV7-9 and TRBJ2-7, with no clear D. CDR1 is SEHNR, CDR2 FQNEAQ, per germline (reference sequence). This CDR3 has 12 amino acids. The V and J ends lost 1 base and 6 bases respectively, with 7 bases between them. CDR3 region: CASSLGRGEQYF. Here the CDR3 DNA reads TGTGCCAGCAGCTTAGGGAGAGGCGAGCAGTACTTC.

This rearrangement joins TRBV7-9 to TRBJ2-5; TRBD2 is a possible D gene (6 bases). V was shortened by 3 bases and J by 0 bases, with 11 bases between the two germline ends. The CDR3 has 15 residues. Germline CDR1 SEHNR, CDR2 FQNEAQ (reference sequence). As DNA, the CDR3 is TGTGCCAGCAGCTTTGCGTGGGGGGACCAAGAGACCCAGTACTTC. It specifies CASSFAWGDQETQYF.

The chain uses TRBV7-2 and TRBJ2-5, with a possible D match to TRBD2 (6 bases). Germline V gives CDR1 SGHTA, CDR2 FQGNSA. Trimming removed 0 bases at V and 4 bases at J, with 21 bases between. This CDR3 contains 18 residues. The CDR3 spells CASSLAPRDSPSRETQYF. The CDR3 region has the DNA TGTGCCAGCAGCTTAGCGCCTCGGGACTCCCCGTCGAGAGAGACCCAGTACTTC.